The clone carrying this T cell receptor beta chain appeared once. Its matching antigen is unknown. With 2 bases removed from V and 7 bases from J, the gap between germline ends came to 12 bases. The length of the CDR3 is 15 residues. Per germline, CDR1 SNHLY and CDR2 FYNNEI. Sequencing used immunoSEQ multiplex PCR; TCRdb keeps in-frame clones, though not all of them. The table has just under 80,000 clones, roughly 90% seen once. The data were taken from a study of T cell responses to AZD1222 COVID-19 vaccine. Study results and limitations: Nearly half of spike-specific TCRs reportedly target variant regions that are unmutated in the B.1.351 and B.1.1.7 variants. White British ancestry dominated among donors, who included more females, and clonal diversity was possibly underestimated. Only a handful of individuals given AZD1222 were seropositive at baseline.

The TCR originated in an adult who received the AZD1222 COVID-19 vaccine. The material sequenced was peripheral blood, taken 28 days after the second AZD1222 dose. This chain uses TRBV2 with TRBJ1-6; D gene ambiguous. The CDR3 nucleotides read TGTGCCAGCAGTGAACCCAGGACGATAAATTCACCCCTCCACTTT. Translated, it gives CASSEPRTINSPLHF.